This paragraph covers one T cell receptor (beta chain) sequence. Its specificity is unknown. This entry is derived from a study of neurological immune-mediated disorders. Overall study findings and caveats: Sharing of CDR3 amino acid sequences among expanded clones across subjects was absent, suggesting private repertoires in all groups.

Germline CDR1 and CDR2: SNHLY and FYNNEI. This CDR3 has 13 residues. Trimming stripped 6 bases from V and 6 bases from J, with 11 bases between. TCRdb fed the 5' RACE reads into MiXCR, producing one record per CDR3 protein. Here the sample spans approximately 87,000 distinct CDR3 sequences, 14% being singletons. The origin of this receptor is a woman in her forties or fifties in good health. This sequence joins TRBV2 and TRBJ2-2; D is perhaps TRBD2 (6 bases). The sequenced sample was PBMCs. The CDR3 loop reads CASRVGGAGELFF. Here the CDR3 DNA reads TGTGCCAGCAGGGTGGGGGGAGCCGGGGAGCTGTTTTTT.